These 27 T cell receptor beta chains were all obtained from the same sample, sequenced in a study of tumor-infiltrating lymphocytes in primary liver carcinoma. Priming with a constant-region primer yielded TCR beta cDNA from about 480 ng total RNA. Three-round nested multiplex PCR performed with slightly modified ARM-PCR produced the TCR beta libraries. TRBV1-TRBV30 forward primers paired with a C-beta reverse primer were used in the first two PCR rounds, which ran about 11 cycles each. TCRdb re-called the multiplex PCR reads through MiXCR, storing one row per CDR3 protein. The data contain 190,000 or so distinct CDR3 sequences, approximately 65% of them singletons. Germline DNA was also extracted, with blood RNA taken from unsorted whole blood. The sequencing sample was made of peripheral blood. Receptors were obtained from a woman aged 55-69 years with primary liver carcinoma and hepatitis B virus infection.

This chain links TRBV30 with TRBJ2-6, with D hard to call. There are 16 residues in the CDR3. Germline-derived CDR1 and CDR2 are GTSNPN and SVGIG (reference sequence). V was clipped by 7 bases and J by 0 bases, with 16 bases between them. In DNA form, the CDR3 reads TGTGCCTATGGGTCTGGGGAATACTCTGGGGCCAACGTCCTGACTTTC. Amino acids: CAYGSGEYSGANVLTF.

This clonotype came up many times. The rearrangement uses TRBV29-1 and TRBJ2-3; TRBD2 might be the D (6 bases). This CDR3 is 15 amino acids long. V was pared by 3 bases and J by 5 bases, with 18 bases between. Germline CDR1 and CDR2: SQVTM and ANQGSEA. DNA for the CDR3: TGCAGCGTTGATCCCGGGACCCGGAGGGGAGATACGCAGTATTTT. Translated, it gives CSVDPGTRRGDTQYF.

Details on this clonotype: A much more abundant neighbour one base away suggests this may be a read error. V gene TRBV10-1 combines with J gene TRBJ2-3; 7 nucleotides align to TRBD2. Looked up from germline, CDR1 is WNHNN and CDR2 is SYGVQD (reference sequence). The CDR3 extends over 15 amino acids. The CDR3 DNA reads TGCGCCAGCAGTGACCAGCGGGGTAGCACAGATACGCACTATTTT. It is translated as CASSDQRGSTDTHYF.

This clonotype was counted between two and nine times. The rearrangement uses TRBV28 and TRBJ2-3, with D perhaps assigned TRBD1 or TRBD2 (11 bases each). Trimming removed 6 bases from V and 2 bases from J, with 27 bases in between. Germline CDR1 is MDHEN and CDR2 is SYDVKM. The CDR3 consists of 19 residues. The chain's CDR3 is CASSSGTGGLAEVTDTQYF. CDR3 nucleotide sequence: TGTGCCAGCAGCTCCGGGACAGGGGGACTAGCGGAAGTCACAGATACGCAGTATTTT.

The CDR3 nucleotides read TGTGCCAGCAGTTTAAGGGACAGAACGTCGGGGACCGGGGAGCTGTTTTTT. Its translation: CASSLRDRTSGTGELFF. The rearrangement joins TRBV28 to TRBJ2-2, with 7 bases aligning to TRBD1. This CDR3 is 17 amino acids long. Germline CDR1 and CDR2: MDHEN and SYDVKM. V lost 2 bases and J lost 5; bases outside the gene matches: 11. Full variable domain (remainder filled in from reference TRBV28 and TRBJ2-2): DVKVTQSSRYLVKRTGEKVFLECVQDMDHENMFWYRQDPGLGLRLIYFSYDVKMKEKGDIPEGYSVSREKKERFSLILESASTNQTSMYLCASSLRDRTSGTGELFFGEGSRLTVL.

With respect to this clonotype: A junction end diverges from the germline sequence, so it may reflect a read error. The chain carries TRBV11-2 and TRBJ1-2; D remains unclear. Germline values: CDR1 SGHAT, CDR2 FQNNGV. The CDR3 sequence is 11 residues long. CDR3 bases: TGTGCCAGCAGGCCGGGCTACGGCTATACCTTC. It encodes CASRPGYGYTF.

As regards this clonotype: Mismatch with germline at one junction end may stem from a read error. The chain combines TRBV11-2 with TRBJ2-4; D perhaps matches TRBD1 (6 bases). CDR3 length equals 17 residues. Germline CDR1 is SGHAT and CDR2 is FQNNGV. CDR3 sequence reads: CVSNVFVGALTKNIQYF. DNA for the CDR3: TGTGTCAGCAACGTTTTTGTGGGGGCGCTAACCAAAAACATTCAGTACTTC. The variable domain in full, completed from reference TRBV11-2 and TRBJ2-4, reads EAGVAQSPRYKIIEKRQSVAFWCNPISGHATLYWYQQILGQGPKLLIQFQNNGVVDDSQLPKDRFSAERLKGVDSTLKIQPAKLEDSAVYLCVSNVFVGALTKNIQYFGAGTRLSVL.

This clonotype turned up a few times. The V gene is TRBV28, the J gene TRBJ2-7; 9 bases line up with TRBD2. The CDR3 loop spans 13 amino acids. CDR1 and CDR2 from the germline V gene are MDHEN and SYDVKM. V gave up 6 bases and J gave up 6 bases; unmatched junction bases: 6. The CDR3 DNA follows: TGTGCCAGCAGGAGTAGCGGGAGTGGCGAGCAGTACTTC. This sequence encodes CASRSSGSGEQYF. The whole variable domain, remainder taken from reference TRBV28 and TRBJ2-7, is DVKVTQSSRYLVKRTGEKVFLECVQDMDHENMFWYRQDPGLGLRLIYFSYDVKMKEKGDIPEGYSVSREKKERFSLILESASTNQTSMYLCASRSSGSGEQYFGPGTRLTVT.

About this clonotype itself: A much larger clonotype is one base distant, so this may be a read error. V gene TRBV5-1 combines with J gene TRBJ1-1; 12 bases fit TRBD1. The CDR3 totals 17 residues. The germline V gene encodes CDR1 SGHRS and CDR2 YFSETQ. CDR3 DNA: TGCGTCAGCAGCTCGCGGGACAGGGGGCTCCTGAACACTGAAGCTTTCTTT. This codes for CVSSSRDRGLLNTEAFF.

In this sample, this clonotype turned up many times. The genes are TRBV6-2 or TRBV6-3 and TRBJ1-2, with 9 bases fitting TRBD1. Trimming removed 0 bases from V and 2 bases from J; junction bases left unmatched: 7. The CDR3 is made up of 17 amino acids. CDR1 is MNHEY and CDR2 is SVGEGT in the germline V gene. Here the CDR3 reads CASSYSTRDRENYGYTF. The CDR3 DNA follows: TGTGCCAGCAGTTACTCTACTCGGGACAGGGAAAACTATGGCTACACCTTC.

Note on this clonotype: Without the conserved terminal phenylalanine or tryptophan, this CDR3 likely stems from a read error. The gene calls are TRBV6-1 and TRBJ1-2; 9 positions agree with TRBD1. This CDR3 is built from 13 residues. After removal of 10 bases from V and 6 bases from J, the junction contained 9 bases not matched to a gene. CDR1 and CDR2 from the germline V gene are MNHNS and SASEGT. Here the CDR3 reads CATRDRVSHGYTY. CDR3 in DNA: TGTGCCACCCGGGACAGGGTATCCCATGGCTACACCTAC.

The chain links TRBV11-2 to TRBJ1-3; weak D call: TRBD1 (5 bases). The CDR3 has 18 residues. CDR1 and CDR2 (germline): SGHAT, FQNNGV. V was pared by 4 bases and J by 0 bases, with 19 bases between. This CDR3 is CASSSHLPTDGSGNTIYF. CDR3 sequence (DNA): TGTGCCAGCAGCTCGCACCTCCCGACAGATGGCTCTGGAAACACCATATATTTT.

CDR3 DNA: TGTGCCAGCAGCGAGAGACTAGGGAGTCCGAACACCGGGGAGCTGTTTTTT. This encodes CASSERLGSPNTGELFF. V usage is TRBV9 and J usage is TRBJ2-2; D might be TRBD2 (6 bases). The V end lost 3 bases, the J end lost 0 bases, and 15 bases lay between the germline ends. This CDR3 spans 17 amino acids. CDR1 is SGDLS and CDR2 is YYNGEE in the germline V gene.

In the case of this clonotype: Without the conserved terminal phenylalanine or tryptophan, this CDR3 likely stems from a read error. The chain is built from TRBV5-5 and TRBJ2-3; 7 bases line up with TRBD1. The CDR3 extends over 15 amino acids. V gave up 4 bases and J gave up 3 bases; unmatched junction bases: 8. CDR1 and CDR2 (germline): SGHKS, YYEKEE (reference sequence). This chain's CDR3 is CASSPQGQITDTQYY. The CDR3 nucleotides are TGTGCCAGCAGCCCTCAGGGACAGATAACAGATACGCAGTATTAC.

A note on this clonotype: This sequence may be a read error, since a much larger clone differs from it by one base. V usage is TRBV11-3 and J usage is TRBJ2-5, with D unresolved. Germline V lookup: CDR1 SGHNT, CDR2 YENEEA. Trimming took off 8 bases at V and 2 bases at J, with 12 bases between the two ends. CDR3 length: 13 amino acids. The CDR3 DNA is TGTGCCAGCGACTTAAACCGGCAAGAGACCCAGTACTTC. Its protein is CASDLNRQETQYF.

V and J are TRBV28 and TRBJ1-5; 10 nucleotides agree with TRBD1. The CDR3 loop spans 18 amino acids. The trim removed 4 bases at V and 1 base at J, leaving 10 bases unmatched. Germline values: CDR1 MDHEN, CDR2 SYDVKM. CDR3 sequence reads: CASSSPGDRGGSNQPQHF. The CDR3 DNA sequence: TGTGCCAGCAGTTCCCCAGGGGACAGGGGAGGAAGCAATCAGCCCCAGCATTTT.

This chain links TRBV29-1 with TRBJ2-1, with 8 bases aligning to TRBD2. This CDR3 comprises 16 residues. The germline V gene encodes CDR1 SQVTM and CDR2 ANQGSEA. The V and J ends lost 1 base and 9 bases, in that order; junction bases with no gene match: 14. The chain's CDR3 is CSVEGGTSGRWIEQFF. The CDR3 nucleotides read TGCAGCGTTGAAGGTGGGACTAGTGGGAGGTGGATTGAGCAGTTCTTC.

In regard to this clonotype: This could be a read error, since a much larger clone is one nucleotide away. The rearrangement links TRBV7-9 to TRBJ1-1; 7 nucleotides match TRBD1. Per germline, CDR1 SEHNR and CDR2 FQNEAQ (reference sequence). This CDR3 is 14 amino acids long. With V trimmed by 9 bases and J by 3 bases, 10 bases remained unmatched. The CDR3 spells CARSPQGWDTEAFF. DNA for the CDR3: TGTGCCAGGAGTCCACAGGGGTGGGACACTGAAGCTTTCTTT.

This clonotype was counted between two and nine times. The V call is TRBV5-5, the J call TRBJ2-5; D may be TRBD2 (5 bases). Germline V gene lookup returns CDR1 SGHKS and CDR2 YYEKEE (reference sequence). This CDR3 spans 14 amino acids. The ends were cut back, 2 bases at V and 4 bases at J, with 12 bases in the middle. The CDR3 nucleotides read TGTGCCAGCAGCTTAGGACTGGGGATAGAGACCCAGTACTTC. It codes for CASSLGLGIETQYF.

This clonotype was counted a few times. The chain joins TRBV24-1 to TRBJ1-1; the match to TRBD1 covers 8 bases. The CDR3 consists of 18 residues. The J segment lost 5 bases and the V segment lost 0 bases, leaving 13 bases of the junction unmatched. CDR1 and CDR2 (germline): KGHDR, SFDVKD. Here the CDR3 reads CATSDLRSGGQIRTEAFF. CDR3 nucleotide sequence: TGTGCCACCAGTGATTTGAGATCAGGGGGCCAGATAAGGACTGAAGCTTTCTTT.

The chain employs TRBV7-3 and TRBJ2-1; D ambiguous. V was shortened by 2 bases and J by 5 bases, with 7 bases between the two germline ends. CDR3 length: 13 residues. Germline V CDR1 and CDR2: SGHTA, FQGTGA. For the CDR3, the DNA is TGTGCCAGCAGCTTATTGAAAAACAATGAGCAGTTCTTC. This encodes CASSLLKNNEQFF.

The J gene is TRBJ2-7, the V gene TRBV4-1; D gene unclear. V lost 9 bases to trimming and J lost 3 bases, with 12 bases between them. This CDR3 has 12 amino acids. In germline, CDR1 is MGHRA, CDR2 YSYEKL. The CDR3 DNA reads as TGCGCCAGAGGCCAAGATTTCTACGAGCAGTACTTC. Amino acids: CARGQDFYEQYF.

The chain uses TRBV7-9 and TRBJ1-2; 7 nucleotides agree with TRBD1. The CDR3 is 14 amino acids. Germline CDR1 and CDR2: SEHNR and FQNEAQ (reference sequence). V gave up 5 bases and J gave up 3 bases; unmatched junction bases: 6. The CDR3 here is CASSLPGQYYGYTF. The CDR3 bases are TGTGCCAGCAGCCTCCCGGGACAGTACTATGGCTACACCTTC.

This clonotype is termed medium-sized. The V and J genes are TRBV29-1 and TRBJ2-3; D tentatively fits TRBD1 or TRBD2 (5 bases each). CDR1 and CDR2 (germline): SQVTM, ANQGSEA. Trimming left V 1 base short and J 0 bases short, with 20 bases between. This CDR3 is built from 18 residues. This CDR3 is CSVEALGRVGVSTDTQYF. The CDR3 DNA reads TGCAGCGTTGAAGCGTTGGGCAGGGTGGGGGTTAGCACAGATACGCAGTATTTT.

This chain links TRBV12-3 or TRBV12-4 with TRBJ2-7, with D unresolved. The length of the CDR3 is 13 residues. V was clipped by 6 bases and J by 2 bases, with 11 bases between them. The DNA of the CDR3 is TGTGCCAGCAGCCAAACAGAGCCCTACGAGCAGTACTTC. Translation: CASSQTEPYEQYF.

A word on this clonotype: One base away lies a much larger clone, so this may be a sequencing read error. As the CDR3 is not closed by the conserved phenylalanine or tryptophan, this likely results from a read error. The chain employs TRBV6-5 and TRBJ2-7; perhaps D is TRBD1 or TRBD2 (5 bases each). The CDR3 has 14 amino acids. Germline V gene sequence: CDR1 MNHEY, CDR2 SVGAGI. V was pared by 2 bases and J by 2 bases, with 10 bases between. This CDR3 is CASSYRDGAYEQYL. The CDR3 nucleotides are TGTGCCAGCAGTTACCGGGACGGAGCCTACGAGCAGTACCTC.

Regarding this clonotype: Since no conserved phenylalanine or tryptophan closes the CDR3, a read error is the likely cause. CDR3 loop: CASSFQGRRETQYL. CDR3 DNA: TGTGCCAGTAGTTTTCAGGGGCGCCGAGAGACCCAGTACCTT. The J gene is TRBJ2-5, the V gene TRBV6-5, with a weak D call TRBD1 (6 bases). From germline, CDR1 is MNHEY and CDR2 SVGAGI. The CDR3 runs to 14 residues.